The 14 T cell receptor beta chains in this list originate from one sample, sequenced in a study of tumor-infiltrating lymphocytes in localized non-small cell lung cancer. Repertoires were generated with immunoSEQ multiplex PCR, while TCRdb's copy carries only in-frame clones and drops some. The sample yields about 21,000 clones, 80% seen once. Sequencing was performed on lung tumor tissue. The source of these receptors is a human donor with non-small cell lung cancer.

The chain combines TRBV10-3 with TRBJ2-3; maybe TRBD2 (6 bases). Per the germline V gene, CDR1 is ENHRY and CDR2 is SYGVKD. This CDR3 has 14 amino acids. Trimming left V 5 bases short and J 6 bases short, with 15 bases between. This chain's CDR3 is CAISPGTQKDTQYF. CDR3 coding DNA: TGTGCCATCAGTCCCGGGACTCAAAAGGATACGCAGTATTTT.

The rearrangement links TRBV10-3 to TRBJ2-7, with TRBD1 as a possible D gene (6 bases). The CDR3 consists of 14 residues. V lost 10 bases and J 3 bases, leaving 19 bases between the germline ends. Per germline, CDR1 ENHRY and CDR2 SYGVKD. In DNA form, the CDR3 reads TGTGCCACCTCACCGGGACAAATAAACTACGAGCAGTACTTC. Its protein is CATSPGQINYEQYF.

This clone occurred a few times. CDR3 DNA sequence: TGTGCCATCAGTGCGGGAGGGAGAGAAGAGACCCAGTACTTC. It is translated as CAISAGGREETQYF. V usage is TRBV10-3 and J usage is TRBJ2-5; 8 nucleotides align to TRBD2. Germline CDR1 and CDR2: ENHRY and SYGVKD. Trimming took 4 bases from V and 3 from J; bases not matched to a gene: 4. The CDR3 is made up of 14 amino acids.

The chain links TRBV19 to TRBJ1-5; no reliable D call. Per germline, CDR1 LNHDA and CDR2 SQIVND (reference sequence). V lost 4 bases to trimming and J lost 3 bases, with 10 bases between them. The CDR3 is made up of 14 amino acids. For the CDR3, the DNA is TGTGCCAGTAGTAGTGGACGATACAATCAGCCCCAGCATTTT. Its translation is CASSSGRYNQPQHF. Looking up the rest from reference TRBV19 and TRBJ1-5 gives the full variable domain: DGGITQSPKYLFRKEGQNVTLSCEQNLNHDAMYWYRQDPGQGLRLIYYSQIVNDFQKGDIAEGYSVSREKKESFPLTVTSAQKNPTAFYLCASSSGRYNQPQHFGDGTRLSIL.

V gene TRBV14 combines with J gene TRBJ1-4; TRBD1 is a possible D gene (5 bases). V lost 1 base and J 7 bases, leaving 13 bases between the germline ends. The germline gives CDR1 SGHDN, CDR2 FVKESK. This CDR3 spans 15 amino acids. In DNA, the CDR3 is TGTGCCAGCAGCCAAGCTGGGGATAGGGGTGAAAAACTGTTTTTT. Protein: CASSQAGDRGEKLFF.

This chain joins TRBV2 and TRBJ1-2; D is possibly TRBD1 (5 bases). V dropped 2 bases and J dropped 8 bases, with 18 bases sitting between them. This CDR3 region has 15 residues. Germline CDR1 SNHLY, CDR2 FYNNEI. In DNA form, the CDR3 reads TGTGCCAGCAGTGAATCCCCAGGGTGGGTCGGCGGCTACACCTTC. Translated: CASSESPGWVGGYTF.

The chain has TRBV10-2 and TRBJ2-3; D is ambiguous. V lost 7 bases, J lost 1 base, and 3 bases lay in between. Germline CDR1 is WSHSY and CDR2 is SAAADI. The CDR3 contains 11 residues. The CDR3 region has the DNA TGCGCCAGCAAAGGCACAGATACGCAGTATTTT. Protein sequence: CASKGTDTQYF.

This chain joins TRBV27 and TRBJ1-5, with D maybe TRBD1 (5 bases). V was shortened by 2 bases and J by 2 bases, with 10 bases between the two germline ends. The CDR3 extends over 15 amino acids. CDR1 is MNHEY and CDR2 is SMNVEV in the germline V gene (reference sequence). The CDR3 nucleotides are TGTGCCAGCAGTTTACGCAGGGATGGCAATCAGCCCCAGCATTTT. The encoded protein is CASSLRRDGNQPQHF.

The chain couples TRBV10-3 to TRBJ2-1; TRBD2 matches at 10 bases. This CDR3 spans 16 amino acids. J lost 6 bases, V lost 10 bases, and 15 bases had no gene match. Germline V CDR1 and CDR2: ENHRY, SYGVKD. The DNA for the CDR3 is TGTGCCACGACATCTACTAGCGGGACGGTAGGCAATGAGCAGTTCTTC. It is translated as CATTSTSGTVGNEQFF.

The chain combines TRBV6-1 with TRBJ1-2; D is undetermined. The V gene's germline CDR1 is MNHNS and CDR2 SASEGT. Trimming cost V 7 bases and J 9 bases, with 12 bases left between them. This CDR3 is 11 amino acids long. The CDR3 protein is CASIEGTSYTF. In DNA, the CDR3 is TGTGCCAGCATCGAGGGTACCAGCTACACCTTC.

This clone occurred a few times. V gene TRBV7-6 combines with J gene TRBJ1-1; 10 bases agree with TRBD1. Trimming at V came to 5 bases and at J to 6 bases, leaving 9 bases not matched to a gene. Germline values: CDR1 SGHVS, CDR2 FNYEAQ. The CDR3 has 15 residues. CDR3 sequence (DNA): TGTGCCAGCAGCAGGATTTACGGGACAGGGGCTGAAGCTTTCTTT. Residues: CASSRIYGTGAEAFF.

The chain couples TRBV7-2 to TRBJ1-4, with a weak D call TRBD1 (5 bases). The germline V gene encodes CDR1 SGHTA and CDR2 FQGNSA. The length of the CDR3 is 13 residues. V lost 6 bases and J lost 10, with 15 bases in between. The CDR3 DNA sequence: TGTGCCAGCAGTTTTTCCAGGGAGGGAAAACTGTTTTTT. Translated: CASSFSREGKLFF.

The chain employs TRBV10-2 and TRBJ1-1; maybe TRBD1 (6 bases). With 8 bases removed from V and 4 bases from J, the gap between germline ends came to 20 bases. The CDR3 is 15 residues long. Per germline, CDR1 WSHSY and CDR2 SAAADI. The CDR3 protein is CASRVRGPPGTEAFF. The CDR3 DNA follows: TGCGCCAGCCGCGTCCGGGGGCCCCCTGGCACTGAAGCTTTCTTT.

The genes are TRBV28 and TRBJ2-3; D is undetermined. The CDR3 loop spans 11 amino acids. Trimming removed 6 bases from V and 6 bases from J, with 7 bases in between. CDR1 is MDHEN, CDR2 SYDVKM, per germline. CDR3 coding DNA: TGTGCCAGCAGCCAGCCTGATACGCAGTATTTT. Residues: CASSQPDTQYF.